The T cell receptor beta chain described here comes from a study of blood T cell repertoires in COVID-19. Study as a whole: Some COVID-19 samples were acute and others convalescent; all came from the United States, Italy and Spain. T cells, B-cell-depleted T cells, or PBMCs supplied cDNA or gDNA.

Original methodology: Estimated nucleated cell counts came from reference gene primer amplification. Here immunoSEQ multiplex PCR was the method, and the copy in TCRdb shows in-frame clones only, minus some. The V and J calls and clone size are taken from that table; D and trimming were inferred from the DNA. The sample comprises roughly 200,000 clones, 85% to 90% of which are singletons, and over 2.5% rests with the top ten. CDR3 length equals 12 residues. The germline V gene encodes CDR1 MNHEY and CDR2 SVGAGI. V was trimmed by 8 bases and J by 8 bases, leaving 15 bases between them. This chain uses TRBV6-5 with TRBJ1-2; TRBD1 might be the D (5 bases). The sequence derives from a man aged 55 to 70 with acute or convalescent COVID-19. Sequencing used peripheral blood. The CDR3 protein is CASGPGSGGYTF. The CDR3 DNA sequence: TGTGCCAGCGGCCCAGGGTCAGGAGGCTACACCTTC.